These T cell receptor beta chains were read from a single sample in a study of T cell repertoires in cytomegalovirus infection. Each CDR3 protein gets one entry after TCRdb re-called the reads with MiXCR. The sample holds about 310,000 distinct CDR3 sequences; 8% to 10% are singletons and the top ten take less than 3%. The sequenced material came from PBMCs. The receptors shown here come from a human donor in good health (CMV status not recorded). Some clones in this sample may be carry-over from other donors' samples. The conserved cysteine and the conserved F or W are not part of the CDR3 here.

j_gene	v_gene	CDR3aa
TRBJ2-2	TRBV12-3/TRBV12-4	ASRTGRGELF
TRBJ2-5	TRBV7-2	ASSLEDGAGETQY
TRBJ1-1	TRBV6-2/TRBV6-3	ASSYLATEAF
TRBJ1-1	TRBV3-1	ASGLNFEGPSTEAF
TRBJ1-5	TRBV20-1	SAREEGFDLIYSNQPQH
TRBJ2-6	TRBV6-1	ASKDRGRGGSGANVLT
TRBJ2-5	TRBV5-8	ASSPLTHQETQY
TRBJ2-1	TRBV5-6	ASSFNREQF
TRBJ1-6	TRBV3-1	ASSFPPPGSPLH
TRBJ2-7	TRBV6-4	AAWTGARYEQY
TRBJ1-1	TRBV7-8	ASRPDRYNTEAF
TRBJ1-1	TRBV5-1	ASSLSPTAMNTEAF
TRBJ1-1	TRBV10-3	ALRGPNTEAF
TRBJ1-1	TRBV18	ASSPGQGEHTEAF
TRBJ2-1	TRBV29-1	SVEGFGVVYNEQF
TRBJ1-5	TRBV20-1	SALPLGQPQH
TRBJ1-2	TRBV28	ASDTIITGAKNYGYT
TRBJ1-5	TRBV6-2/TRBV6-3	ASKLRGSRQPQH
TRBJ2-1	TRBV3-1	ASSQVTPQHREQF
TRBJ2-7	TRBV20-1	SARDRGGTYEQY
TRBJ2-7	TRBV19	ASRSRPGQGIHEQY
TRBJ2-2	TRBV11-3	ASSSRGTGPTGELF
TRBJ1-2	TRBV20-1	SATRDYGYT
TRBJ1-1	TRBV6-4	ASSEPGAGLTEAF
TRBJ2-2	TRBV20-1	SASAGLARGTGELF
TRBJ2-1	TRBV19	ASSRDSMSSYNEQF
TRBJ2-2	TRBV5-5	ASSLGDKAHTGELF
TRBJ2-1	TRBV5-5	ASNSYLLAGTYNEQF
TRBJ1-1	TRBV6-5	ASRSGRKNTEAF
TRBJ1-5	TRBV25-1	ASSEEGNVFHQPQH
TRBJ2-5	TRBV7-8	ASSVILDRGRPETQY
TRBJ1-5	TRBV28	ASSYPGRDANQPQH
TRBJ1-2	TRBV20-1	SATPGTGYGYT
TRBJ1-2	TRBV7-3	ASSLRREGRNYGYT
TRBJ1-6	TRBV7-8	ASSLATQQRGSPLH
TRBJ2-3	TRBV2	ASSETGLTDTQY
TRBJ2-7	TRBV6-2/TRBV6-3	ASSYPLTAAYEQY
TRBJ1-3	TRBV28	ASSSTRGPRNTIY
TRBJ2-2	TRBV5-5	ASSIRSSGARELF
TRBJ1-2	TRBV7-9	ASSQATGGYGYT
TRBJ2-2	TRBV15	ATSGLPPTANTGELF
TRBJ2-4	TRBV28	ASSLIGSFEY
TRBJ1-2	TRBV20-1	SARARGAYGYT
TRBJ1-1	TRBV7-2	ASSLGQGRTEAF
TRBJ2-3	TRBV5-1	ASSPGLAGAYTDTQY